A single sample gave rise to the 16 T cell receptor beta chains below, sequenced in a study of CD8 T cells in ankylosing spondylitis. Study-level results: Characteristic, it appeared, of ankylosing spondylitis blood was a TCR beta motif of 7 or 8 highly homologous variants.

TCRdb reprocessed the 5' RACE reads via MiXCR and lists one record per CDR3 protein. The data show roughly 470,000 distinct CDR3 sequences, around 26% seen once. Antigen specificity for these receptors is unknown. Sequencing was done on a sample of blood, either unsorted or a sorted T cell fraction (not recorded which). These receptors all come from a male donor with ankylosing spondylitis.

The rearrangement uses TRBV12-3 or TRBV12-4 and TRBJ1-3; D not resolved. V shed 8 bases and J shed 11 bases, with 22 bases lying between them. This CDR3 has 14 residues. The CDR3: CASQEPGAIWAIYF. The DNA for the CDR3 is TGTGCCAGCCAAGAGCCAGGTGCGATTTGGGCCATATATTTT.

The genes are TRBV5-4 and TRBJ1-5; 9 bases are a match to TRBD1. With 4 bases clipped from V and 7 bases from J, the junction kept 9 bases outside the gene matches. CDR1 SGHNT and CDR2 YYREEE come from the germline V gene (reference sequence). This CDR3 has 15 residues. DNA for the CDR3: TGTGCCAGCAGCGTCGTTCCGGGACAGGGCCAGCCCCAGCATTTT. Translation: CASSVVPGQGQPQHF.

This clonotype has just a few counts. The gene calls are TRBV7-2 and TRBJ2-1; D is unclear. Germline lookup yields CDR1 SGHTA and CDR2 FQGNSA. This CDR3 comprises 11 residues. The V end lost 5 bases, the J end lost 9 bases, and 8 bases lay between the germline ends. CDR3 DNA: TGTGCCAGCAGCCCATTCGGTGAGCAGTTCTTC. Its protein is CASSPFGEQFF.

There are many counts of this clonotype. The V and J genes are TRBV12-3 or TRBV12-4 and TRBJ1-2, with D unclear. The CDR3 sequence is 12 residues long. V was trimmed by 5 bases and J by 0 bases, leaving 4 bases between them. Here the CDR3 reads CASSQSNYGYTF. CDR3 DNA sequence: TGTGCCAGCAGTCAGTCTAACTATGGCTACACCTTC.

This chain uses TRBV12-3 or TRBV12-4 with TRBJ1-6, with D maybe TRBD1 (5 bases). The V gene lost 4 bases and the J gene lost 8 bases, with 21 bases spanning the gap. This CDR3 has 17 residues. CDR3 sequence reads: CASSSLAGRLIDSPLHF. The CDR3 DNA follows: TGTGCCAGCAGTTCTCTCGCGGGGCGGCTAATAGATTCACCCCTCCACTTT.

This clonotype was seen a few times. V usage is TRBV6-1 and J usage is TRBJ2-1; 9 nucleotides match TRBD2. In germline, CDR1 is MNHNS, CDR2 SASEGT. After removal of 3 bases from V and 3 bases from J, the junction contained 3 bases not matched to a gene. The CDR3 spans 15 residues. CDR3 in DNA: TGTGCCAGCAGTGAGGGTAGCGGGAGCTACAATGAGCAGTTCTTC. Protein sequence: CASSEGSGSYNEQFF.

The genes are TRBV7-9 and TRBJ1-4; 8 nucleotides agree with TRBD1. Germline V lookup: CDR1 SEHNR, CDR2 FQNEAQ (reference sequence). CDR3 size: 16 residues. With 3 bases clipped from V and 8 bases from J, the junction kept 11 bases outside the gene matches. DNA of the CDR3: TGTGCCAGCAGCTTCACCCTGGGCAGGGGGCAAGAAAAACTGTTTTTT. It is translated as CASSFTLGRGQEKLFF.

This clonotype was counted many times. One end of the junction fails to match germline, which may point to a read error. The rearrangement links TRBV3-1 to TRBJ2-1, with D maybe TRBD1 (6 bases). Looked up from germline, CDR1 is LGHDT and CDR2 is YNNKEL (reference sequence). The CDR3 sequence is 12 residues long. The CDR3 loop reads CASSQGGNEQFF. The CDR3, as DNA: TGCGCCAGCAGCCAAGGGGGTAATGAGCAGTTCTTC.

This clonotype has a handful of counts. In nucleotides, the CDR3 is TGCGCCAGCAGCTTGTATAGGGGTTACAATGAGCAGTTCTTC. It specifies CASSLYRGYNEQFF. This chain joins TRBV5-1 and TRBJ2-1; D might be TRBD1 (5 bases). The V gene's germline CDR1 is SGHRS and CDR2 YFSETQ. Between the trimmed V and J ends, which lost 1 base and 4 bases, there was a span of 9 bases. The CDR3 is made up of 14 amino acids.

This chain uses TRBV5-1 with TRBJ2-7; a possible D gene is TRBD1 (5 bases). V shed 0 bases and J shed 0 bases, with 10 bases lying between them. Germline V lookup: CDR1 SGHRS, CDR2 YFSETQ. The CDR3 is made up of 15 amino acids. CDR3 bases: TGCGCCAGCAGCTTGGCGGCAGGGTTCTCCTACGAGCAGTACTTC. Amino acid sequence: CASSLAAGFSYEQYF.

The chain uses TRBV5-1 and TRBJ1-1, with TRBD1 as a possible D gene (6 bases). Germline lookup yields CDR1 SGHRS and CDR2 YFSETQ. The V end lost 6 bases, the J end lost 1 base, and 19 bases lay between the germline ends. This CDR3 has 16 residues. The CDR3 DNA is TGCGCCAGCAACCCGGGGAACAGGGCGGAGAACACTGAAGCTTTCTTT. Protein sequence: CASNPGNRAENTEAFF.

The V call is TRBV28, the J call TRBJ1-4; the match to TRBD1 covers 8 bases. The CDR3 has 15 amino acids. The germline V gene encodes CDR1 MDHEN and CDR2 SYDVKM. V was pared by 5 bases and J by 0 bases, with 2 bases of the junction left unmatched. CDR3 amino acids: CASSQQGATNEKLFF. CDR3 DNA sequence: TGTGCCAGCAGTCAACAGGGGGCAACTAATGAAAAACTGTTTTTT.

The rearrangement uses TRBV6-1 and TRBJ2-3; tentative D call: TRBD1 (6 bases). CDR1 and CDR2 from the germline V gene are MNHNS and SASEGT. V was trimmed by 6 bases and J by 11 bases, leaving 21 bases between them. CDR3 length equals 14 residues. CDR3 amino acids: CASSSPQGRGGQYF. The CDR3 DNA is TGTGCCAGCAGCTCCCCTCAGGGGAGAGGGGGGCAGTATTTT.

This clonotype was seen a handful of times. The CDR3 sequence: CSARDSGDYGYTF. As DNA, the CDR3 is TGCAGTGCTAGAGATTCGGGGGACTATGGCTACACCTTC. V usage is TRBV20-1 and J usage is TRBJ1-2, with D perhaps TRBD1 (5 bases). The V gene's germline CDR1 is DFQATT and CDR2 SNEGSKA (reference sequence). The CDR3 runs to 13 residues. Trimming took 0 bases from V and 3 from J, leaving 8 bases between them.

This sequence joins TRBV10-2 and TRBJ2-5; TRBD2 matches 15 bases. Looked up from germline, CDR1 is WSHSY and CDR2 is SAAADI. Trimming took 6 bases from V and 5 from J; bases not matched to a gene: 4. This CDR3 contains 15 residues. The CDR3 protein is CASRGTSGRRETQYF. The DNA of the CDR3 is TGCGCCAGCAGGGGGACTAGCGGGAGGCGGGAGACCCAGTACTTC.

The chain links TRBV20-1 to TRBJ2-1, with 9 bases fitting TRBD1. CDR3 length: 15 residues. CDR1 is DFQATT and CDR2 is SNEGSKA in the germline V gene (reference sequence). Trimming removed 0 bases from V and 6 bases from J; junction bases left unmatched: 6. The CDR3 DNA reads as TGCAGTGCTAGAGATAGGGGGACAGGGATCAATGAGCAGTTCTTC. This sequence encodes CSARDRGTGINEQFF.